These 25 T cell receptor beta chains share one sample of origin, sequenced in a study of T cells in Graves' hyperthyroidism and ophthalmopathy. What was amplified from RNA transcripts were TCR beta CDR3 regions. A set of HTBI primers served as the primers for a first-round RT-PCR of the TCR CDR3. TCRdb independently ran MiXCR on the multiplex PCR reads; one entry per CDR3 protein. The data contain around 520,000 distinct CDR3 sequences, roughly 15% of them seen just once; the ten biggest clones take up over 11%. Material: blood. These receptors all come from a woman in her thirties or forties with Graves' hyperthyroidism.

This clonotype was found many times. The rearrangement links TRBV28 to TRBJ2-3; 9 bases are shared with TRBD1. V gave up 3 bases and J gave up 3 bases; unmatched junction bases: 4. The CDR3 length is 15 residues. Germline CDR1 and CDR2: MDHEN and SYDVKM. CDR3 protein: CASSFLDRGTDTQYF. For the CDR3, the DNA is TGTGCCAGCAGTTTTTTGGACAGGGGAACAGATACGCAGTATTTT.

The chain recombines TRBV14 with TRBJ2-7; D is tentatively TRBD1 or TRBD2 (5 bases each). The germline CDR1 and CDR2 sequences are SGHDN and FVKESK. V was cut by 2 bases and J by 3 bases, with 11 bases left in between. The CDR3 extends over 14 amino acids. The CDR3, as DNA: TGTGCCAGCAGCCAATTAGGGACCTACTACGAGCAGTACTTC. This codes for CASSQLGTYYEQYF.

This clonotype was observed at least ten times. V is TRBV12-3 or TRBV12-4 and J is TRBJ2-7; tentative D call: TRBD2 (6 bases). The V and J ends lost 5 bases and 2 bases respectively, with 19 bases between them. The length of the CDR3 is 16 residues. The CDR3 DNA follows: TGTGCCAGCAGTCCCGAGGCGGGGCCGGGCACCTACGAGCAGTACTTC. It encodes CASSPEAGPGTYEQYF.

This clonotype was observed at least ten times. The chain recombines TRBV12-3 or TRBV12-4 with TRBJ2-7; 8 bases are shared with TRBD1. The trim removed 5 bases at V and 1 base at J, leaving 22 bases unmatched. The CDR3 is 20 amino acids. Here the CDR3 reads CASSLRGTGTFLLNSYEQYF. DNA for the CDR3: TGTGCCAGCAGTCTTCGGGGGACAGGTACCTTCCTACTCAATTCCTACGAGCAGTACTTC.

At least ten counts were recorded for this clonotype. The rearrangement joins TRBV6-6 to TRBJ1-3; TRBD1 matches 7 bases. The V and J ends lost 0 bases and 3 bases, in that order; junction bases with no gene match: 2. Germline V gene data show CDR1 as MNHNY and CDR2 as SVGAGI (reference sequence). The CDR3 is made up of 15 amino acids. The CDR3 DNA reads as TGTGCCAGCAGTTACTCGACAGGGAGTGGAAACACCATATATTTT. Its translation: CASSYSTGSGNTIYF.

This clonotype was counted ten times or more. V is TRBV7-8 and J is TRBJ2-7; tentative D call: TRBD2 (5 bases). The CDR3 loop spans 15 amino acids. Trimming took off 1 base at V and 2 bases at J, with 12 bases between the two ends. Germline CDR1 and CDR2: SGHVS and FQNEAQ. The CDR3 bases are TGTGCCAGCAGCTTAGTAAGAGAGGGCCCCTACGAGCAGTACTTC. Translation gives CASSLVREGPYEQYF.

Worth noting for this clonotype: Relative to the germline gene, one junction end is altered; a read error may explain this. The V call is TRBV5-1, the J call TRBJ1-5, with 7 nucleotides matching TRBD1. The CDR3 is 16 residues long. CDR1 SGHRS and CDR2 YFSETQ come from the germline V gene. The CDR3: CASRVDGTVEEQPKHF. CDR3 nucleotide sequence: TGCGCCAGCAGGGTGGATGGGACAGTCGAGGAACAGCCCAAGCATTTT.

This clonotype was counted many times. The rearrangement joins TRBV11-2 to TRBJ2-2; 9 positions match TRBD1. Germline-derived CDR1 and CDR2 are SGHAT and FQNNGV. The CDR3 consists of 14 residues. V gave up 8 bases and J gave up 6 bases; unmatched junction bases: 7. CDR3 coding DNA: TGTGCCAGCGGGCTACAGGGGGCTGCCGGGGAGCTGTTTTTT. It is translated as CASGLQGAAGELFF.

Ten or more counts support this clonotype. The chain carries TRBV20-1 and TRBJ2-1; tentative D call: TRBD2 (6 bases). V shed 6 bases and J shed 7 bases, with 22 bases lying between them. Germline CDR1 and CDR2: DFQATT and SNEGSKA (reference sequence). The CDR3 is made up of 15 amino acids. The CDR3 loop reads CSAPSRGSGLNEQFF. CDR3 in DNA: TGCAGTGCCCCCAGTCGGGGGAGTGGTTTAAATGAGCAGTTCTTC.

This clonotype showed up just a few times. CDR3 residues: CASSQDPLAGDTQYF. The DNA of the CDR3 is TGTGCCAGCAGCCAAGATCCCTTGGCGGGAGATACGCAGTATTTT. This sequence joins TRBV4-2 and TRBJ2-3; maybe TRBD2 (5 bases). V lost 0 bases and J lost 5, with 12 bases in between. The CDR3 is made up of 15 amino acids. Germline V gene sequence: CDR1 LGHNA, CDR2 YNFKEQ.

This clonotype was counted at least ten times. The chain has TRBV3-1 and TRBJ2-2; TRBD2 is a possible D gene (5 bases). The CDR3 consists of 14 residues. Germline CDR1 is LGHDT and CDR2 is YNNKEL (reference sequence). V was trimmed by 3 bases and J by 5 bases, leaving 10 bases between them. Here the CDR3 DNA reads TGTGCCAGCAGCCAGACACCGGGGACCGGGGAGCTGTTTTTT. It yields the protein CASSQTPGTGELFF.

This clonotype was observed at least ten times. The rearrangement links TRBV9 to TRBJ2-3, with TRBD1 as a possible D gene (6 bases). Germline-derived CDR1 and CDR2 are SGDLS and YYNGEE. The germline V and J ends were trimmed by 3 bases and 3 bases, with 14 bases remaining between them. This CDR3 is 15 amino acids long. The CDR3 coding sequence is TGTGCCAGCAGCGCGGGCCTCCAGGGGACAGATACGCAGTATTTT. The encoded protein is CASSAGLQGTDTQYF.

Ten or more counts support this clonotype. This chain connects TRBV5-6 to TRBJ2-5; TRBD1 matches 11 bases. Per germline, CDR1 SGHDT and CDR2 YYEEEE. The CDR3 covers 17 residues. With V trimmed by 7 bases and J by 4 bases, 15 bases remained unmatched. DNA for the CDR3: TGTGCCAGCGGACAGGGGGCCATAGGGATTTCGAGAGAGACCCAGTACTTC. Its translation is CASGQGAIGISRETQYF.

CDR3 bases: TGTGCCAGCAGCCAAGGCCCGACACCGGATCAGCCCCAGCATTTT. This codes for CASSQGPTPDQPQHF. The V and J genes are TRBV3-1 and TRBJ1-5; D not certain. From germline, CDR1 is LGHDT and CDR2 YNNKEL (reference sequence). V lost 1 base, J lost 5 bases, and 12 bases lay in between. The CDR3 is 15 residues long.

The rearrangement uses TRBV5-5 and TRBJ1-1; D is perhaps TRBD1 (5 bases). The CDR3 is 17 residues long. Trimming took 4 bases from V and 5 from J, leaving 24 bases between them. The germline V gene encodes CDR1 SGHKS and CDR2 YYEKEE (reference sequence). This CDR3 is CASSQDMAGSRLTEAFF. In nucleotides, the CDR3 is TGTGCCAGCAGCCAAGACATGGCAGGGTCCCGGTTGACTGAAGCTTTCTTT. Complete variable domain (other parts from reference TRBV5-5 and TRBJ1-1): DAGVTQSPTHLIKTRGQQVTLRCSPISGHKSVSWYQQVLGQGPQFIFQYYEKEERGRGNFPDRFSARQFPNYSSELNVNALLLGDSALYLCASSQDMAGSRLTEAFFGQGTRLTVV.

The table lists this clonotype with many counts. This rearrangement joins TRBV28 to TRBJ1-4, with 7 positions matching TRBD1. From germline, CDR1 is MDHEN and CDR2 SYDVKM. This CDR3 is built from 15 residues. V gave up 4 bases and J gave up 7 bases; unmatched junction bases: 9. The CDR3 protein is CASSSLRQGFEKLFF. The CDR3, as DNA: TGTGCCAGCAGTTCCCTTCGACAGGGCTTTGAAAAACTGTTTTTT.

This clonotype was recorded many times. The rearrangement uses TRBV10-2 and TRBJ2-7; D unresolved. The CDR3 is 14 amino acids. CDR1 is WSHSY, CDR2 SAAADI, per germline. Deletions cut 3 bases from V and 5 bases from J, with 14 bases between. In DNA, the CDR3 is TGCGCCAGCAGTGATCCAAGGATCCGGGACGAGCAGTACTTC. It codes for CASSDPRIRDEQYF.

This clonotype was seen many times. V usage is TRBV12-3 or TRBV12-4 and J usage is TRBJ2-7; 8 nucleotides align to TRBD1. The V and J ends lost 3 bases and 0 bases, in that order; junction bases with no gene match: 4. The CDR3 extends over 15 amino acids. The CDR3 is CASSLGDRSSYEQYF. Here the CDR3 DNA reads TGTGCCAGCAGTTTGGGGGACAGGAGCTCCTACGAGCAGTACTTC.

A remark on this clonotype: A read error may account for a junction end that differs from germline. V usage is TRBV27 and J usage is TRBJ2-7; 7 bases fit TRBD1. Germline V CDR1 and CDR2: MNHEY, SMNVEV (reference sequence). The CDR3 is 13 residues long. The DNA of the CDR3 is TGTGCCAGCAGTTCCCGACAGGGCTACGAGCAGTCCTTC. It yields the protein CASSSRQGYEQSF.

This clonotype was counted at least ten times. The chain combines TRBV28 with TRBJ1-1, with D perhaps matching TRBD1 (5 bases). This CDR3 spans 16 amino acids. Germline CDR1 is MDHEN and CDR2 is SYDVKM. The V and J ends lost 1 base and 4 bases respectively, with 16 bases between them. The CDR3 reads CASSLSVLRDGTEAFF. For the CDR3, the DNA is TGTGCCAGCAGTTTATCTGTTCTCAGGGACGGCACTGAAGCTTTCTTT.

This clonotype was counted at least ten times. J is TRBJ2-7 and V is TRBV7-8, with D possibly matching TRBD2 (5 bases). V was cut by 4 bases and J by 0 bases, with 13 bases left in between. Germline V gene data show CDR1 as SGHVS and CDR2 as FQNEAQ. This CDR3 is 15 amino acids long. The CDR3 loop is CASSSFEGSSYEQYF. The CDR3 coding sequence is TGTGCCAGCAGCTCCTTCGAAGGGAGCTCCTACGAGCAGTACTTC.

This clonotype was detected many times. The chain is built from TRBV12-3 or TRBV12-4 and TRBJ2-7; 8 bases agree with TRBD1. V dropped 5 bases and J dropped 4; count of bases not matched to a gene: 13. This CDR3 is built from 16 residues. CDR3 in DNA: TGTGCCAGCAGTAACTTCTATAGACAGGGGAGGTACGAGCAGTACTTC. Encoded protein: CASSNFYRQGRYEQYF.

This clonotype was seen many times. This chain links TRBV3-1 with TRBJ1-2; TRBD1 matches at 7 bases. The trim removed 4 bases at V and 4 bases at J, leaving 9 bases unmatched. The germline V gene encodes CDR1 LGHDT and CDR2 YNNKEL (reference sequence). The CDR3 runs 15 residues. CDR3: CASSPGQDLSYGYTF. The CDR3 nucleotides read TGTGCCAGCAGCCCTGGACAGGATCTAAGCTATGGCTACACCTTC.

The sample holds many counts of this clonotype. The chain uses TRBV7-2 and TRBJ1-2; TRBD1 might be the D (5 bases). V was trimmed by 1 base and J by 4 bases, leaving 16 bases between them. Per the germline V gene, CDR1 is SGHTA and CDR2 is FQGNSA. The CDR3 is made up of 16 amino acids. In DNA form, the CDR3 reads TGTGCCAGCAGCTTAGTTGGGCAGGGAGAGGGCTATGGCTACACCTTC. Protein: CASSLVGQGEGYGYTF.

This clonotype was seen many times. This chain links TRBV28 with TRBJ1-2; TRBD1 aligns across 8 bases. Per the germline V gene, CDR1 is MDHEN and CDR2 is SYDVKM. CDR3 length: 13 residues. The junction had 2 bases not matched to a gene; V was cut back by 4 bases and J by 4 bases. CDR3 loop: CASSWGTGYGYTF. CDR3 nucleotides: TGTGCCAGCAGTTGGGGGACAGGCTATGGCTACACCTTC.